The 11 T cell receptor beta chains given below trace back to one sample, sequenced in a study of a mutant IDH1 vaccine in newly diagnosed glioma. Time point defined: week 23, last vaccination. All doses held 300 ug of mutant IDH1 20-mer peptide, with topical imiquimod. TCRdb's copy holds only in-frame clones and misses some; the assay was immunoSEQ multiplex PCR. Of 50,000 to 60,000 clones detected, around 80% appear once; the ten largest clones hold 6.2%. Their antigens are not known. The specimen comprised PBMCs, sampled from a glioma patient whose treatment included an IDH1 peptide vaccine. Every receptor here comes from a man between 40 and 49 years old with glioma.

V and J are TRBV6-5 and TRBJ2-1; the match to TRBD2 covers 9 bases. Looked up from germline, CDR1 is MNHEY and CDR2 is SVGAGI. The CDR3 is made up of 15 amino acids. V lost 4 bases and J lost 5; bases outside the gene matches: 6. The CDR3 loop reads CASSSAGGVDNEQFF. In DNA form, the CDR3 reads TGTGCCAGCAGTTCAGCGGGGGGTGTCGACAATGAGCAGTTCTTC.

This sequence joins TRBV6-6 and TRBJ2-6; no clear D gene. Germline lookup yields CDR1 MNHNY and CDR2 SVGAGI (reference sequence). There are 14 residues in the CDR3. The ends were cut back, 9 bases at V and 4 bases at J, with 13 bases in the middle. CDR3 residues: CASTPLGGANVLTF. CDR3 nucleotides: TGTGCCAGTACCCCGTTGGGGGGGGCCAACGTCCTGACTTTC.

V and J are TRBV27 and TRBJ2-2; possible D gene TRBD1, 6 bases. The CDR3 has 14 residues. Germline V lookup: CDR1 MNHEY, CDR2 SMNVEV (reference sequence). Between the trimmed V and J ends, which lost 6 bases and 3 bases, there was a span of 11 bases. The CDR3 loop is CASRYRQDTGELFF. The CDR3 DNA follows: TGTGCCAGCAGATATCGACAGGACACCGGGGAGCTGTTTTTT.

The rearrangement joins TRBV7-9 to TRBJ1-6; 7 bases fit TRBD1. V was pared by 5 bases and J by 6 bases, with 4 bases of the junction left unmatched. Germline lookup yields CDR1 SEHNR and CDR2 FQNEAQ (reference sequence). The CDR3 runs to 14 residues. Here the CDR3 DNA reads TGTGCCAGCAGCCGGGACAGCCCTAATTCACCCCTCCACTTT. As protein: CASSRDSPNSPLHF.

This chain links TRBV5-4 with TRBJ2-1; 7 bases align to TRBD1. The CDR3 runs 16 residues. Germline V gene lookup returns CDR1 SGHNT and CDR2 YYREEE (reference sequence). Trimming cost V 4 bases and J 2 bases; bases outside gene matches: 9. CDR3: CASSPIGDRAYNEQFF. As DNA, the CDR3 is TGTGCCAGCAGCCCGATCGGAGACAGGGCCTACAATGAGCAGTTCTTC.

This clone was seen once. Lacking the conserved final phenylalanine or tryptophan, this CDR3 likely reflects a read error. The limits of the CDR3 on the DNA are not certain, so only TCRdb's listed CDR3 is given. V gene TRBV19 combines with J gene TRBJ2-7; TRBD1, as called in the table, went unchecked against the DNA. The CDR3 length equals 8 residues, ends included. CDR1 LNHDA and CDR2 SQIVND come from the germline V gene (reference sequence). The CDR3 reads CARVVGQI.

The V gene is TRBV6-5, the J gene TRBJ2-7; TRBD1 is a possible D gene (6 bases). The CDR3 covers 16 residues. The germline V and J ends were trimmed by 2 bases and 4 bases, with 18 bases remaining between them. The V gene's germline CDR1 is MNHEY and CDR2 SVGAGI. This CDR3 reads CASSYALLTQGYEQYF. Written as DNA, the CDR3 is TGTGCCAGCAGTTACGCCCTTCTGACACAGGGTTACGAGCAGTACTTC.

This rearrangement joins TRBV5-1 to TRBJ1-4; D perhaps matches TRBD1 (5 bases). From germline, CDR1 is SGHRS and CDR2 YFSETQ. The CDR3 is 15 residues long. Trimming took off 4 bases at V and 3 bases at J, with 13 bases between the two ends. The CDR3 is CASSGATASNEKLFF. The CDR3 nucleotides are TGCGCCAGCAGCGGGGCGACAGCTTCTAATGAAAAACTGTTTTTT. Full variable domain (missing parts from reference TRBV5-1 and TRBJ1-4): KAGVTQTPRYLIKTRGQQVTLSCSPISGHRSVSWYQQTPGQGLQFLFEYFSETQRNKGNFPGRFSGRQFSNSRSEMNVSTLELGDSALYLCASSGATASNEKLFFGSGTQLSVL.

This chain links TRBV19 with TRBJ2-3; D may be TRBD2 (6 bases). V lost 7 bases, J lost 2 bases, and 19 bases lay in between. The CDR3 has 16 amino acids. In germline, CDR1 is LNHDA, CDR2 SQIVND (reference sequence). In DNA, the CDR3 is TGTGCCAGTACCCCGGACCCGGGGGTGGACACAGATACGCAGTATTTT. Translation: CASTPDPGVDTDTQYF.

The DNA of the CDR3 is TGTGCCAGCAGCCTCTACGGGCACAACTATGGCTACACCTTC. Protein sequence: CASSLYGHNYGYTF. V is TRBV27 and J is TRBJ1-2; D is ambiguous. The CDR3 runs 14 residues. Germline assignment: CDR1 MNHEY and CDR2 SMNVEV (reference sequence). Deletions cut 6 bases from V and 2 bases from J, with 13 bases between.

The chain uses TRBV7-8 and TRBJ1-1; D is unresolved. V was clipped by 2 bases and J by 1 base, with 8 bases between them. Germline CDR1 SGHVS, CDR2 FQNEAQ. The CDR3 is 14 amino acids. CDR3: CASSLRISNTEAFF. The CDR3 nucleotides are TGTGCCAGCAGCTTAAGGATATCGAACACTGAAGCTTTCTTT.